Presented here are 21 T cell receptor beta chains from one specimen sequenced in a study of T-cell memory formation after mild COVID-19. TCRdb passed the 5' RACE reads through MiXCR, listing each CDR3 protein once. Among some 210,000 distinct CDR3 sequences, 10% to 13% were seen once, and the ten largest hold approximately 3%. Sequenced sample: PBMCs or a T cell subset sorted from them (not recorded which). The receptors were sampled from a man younger than 35 who had mild COVID-19 (a few samples of this study predate the infection). Cell type and time point are not known.

The chain employs TRBV6-2 or TRBV6-3 and TRBJ1-2; no reliable D call. V was pared by 5 bases and J by 5 bases, with 12 bases between. The CDR3 extends over 13 amino acids. CDR1 is MNHEY, CDR2 SVGEGT, per germline. Here the CDR3 reads CASSPTVRYGYTF. DNA of the CDR3: TGTGCCAGCAGTCCGACGGTTCGGTATGGCTACACCTTC.

The chain links TRBV6-5 to TRBJ1-2, with 12 nucleotides matching TRBD1. J was trimmed by 7 bases and V by 2 bases; bases with no gene match: 8. The germline V gene has CDR1 MNHEY and CDR2 SVGAGI. The CDR3 runs 16 residues. The CDR3: CASSYAAGTGGSGYTF. CDR3 DNA sequence: TGTGCCAGCAGTTACGCGGCCGGGACAGGGGGCTCTGGCTACACCTTC.

J is TRBJ1-3 and V is TRBV7-2; D possibly corresponds to TRBD1 (6 bases). The CDR3 runs 15 residues. Germline lookup yields CDR1 SGHTA and CDR2 FQGNSA. V lost 2 bases and J lost 1, with 9 bases in between. The CDR3 bases are TGTGCCAGCAGCTTACAGGGGCAGTCTGGAAACACCATATATTTT. Translated, it gives CASSLQGQSGNTIYF.

This clonotype was detected ten times or more. The rearrangement uses TRBV6-6 and TRBJ2-3; tentative D call: TRBD1 (6 bases). In germline, CDR1 is MNHNY, CDR2 SVGAGI (reference sequence). Trimming took off 4 bases at V and 1 base at J, with 9 bases between the two ends. The CDR3 has 14 residues. CDR3 coding DNA: TGTGCCAGCAGTTCCCCAGGGGGCACAGATACGCAGTATTTT. As protein: CASSSPGGTDTQYF.

There are a few counts of this clonotype. The chain has TRBV5-1 and TRBJ2-3; 7 bases fit TRBD1. Germline lookup yields CDR1 SGHRS and CDR2 YFSETQ. This CDR3 is built from 14 residues. With 9 bases clipped from V and 5 bases from J, the junction kept 12 bases outside the gene matches. CDR3 amino acids: CATGEGAGGDTQYF. DNA for the CDR3: TGCGCCACCGGAGAGGGGGCCGGTGGAGATACGCAGTATTTT.

In its sample, this clonotype was seen a few times. The chain joins TRBV3-1 to TRBJ2-7; no reliable D call. Germline lookup yields CDR1 LGHDT and CDR2 YNNKEL (reference sequence). The CDR3 consists of 14 residues. Trimming left V 0 bases short and J 0 bases short, with 6 bases between. The chain's CDR3 is CASSQDRYSYEQYV. Written as DNA, the CDR3 is TGTGCCAGCAGCCAAGATCGATACTCCTACGAGCAGTACGTC.

Many counts were recorded for this clonotype. The CDR3 bases are TGTGCCAGCAGCTCAGACAGGGGATATGGCTACACCTTC. Protein sequence: CASSSDRGYGYTF. This rearrangement joins TRBV7-9 to TRBJ1-2, with TRBD1 matching 8 bases. CDR1 SEHNR and CDR2 FQNEAQ come from the germline V gene (reference sequence). The CDR3 has 13 amino acids. The V segment lost 4 bases and the J segment 5 bases; nucleotides outside the gene matches: 3. Variable domain in full (rest from reference TRBV7-9 and TRBJ1-2): DTGVSQNPRHKITKRGQNVTFRCDPISEHNRLYWYRQTLGQGPEFLTYFQNEAQLEKSRLLSDRFSAERPKGSFSTLEIQRTEQGDSAMYLCASSSDRGYGYTFGSGTRLTVV.

This clonotype occurred a few times. This chain's CDR3 is CASSLGQGYGNTIYF. Written as DNA, the CDR3 is TGTGCCAGCAGTTTAGGCCAGGGGTACGGAAACACCATATATTTT. V is TRBV12-3 or TRBV12-4 and J is TRBJ1-3; D might be TRBD1 (6 bases). This CDR3 is 15 amino acids long. Trimming removed 1 base from V and 4 bases from J, with 11 bases in between.

The chain recombines TRBV28 with TRBJ2-7, with D possibly being TRBD1 or TRBD2 (5 bases each). Germline CDR1 and CDR2: MDHEN and SYDVKM. V was trimmed by 7 bases and J by 10 bases, leaving 23 bases between them. CDR3 length equals 14 residues. DNA for the CDR3: TGTGCCAGCACCCGGGGACCCGGTAATTGGGGTCAGTACGTC. Translated: CASTRGPGNWGQYV.

V usage is TRBV5-1 and J usage is TRBJ1-4, with 10 bases identical to TRBD1. The germline V gene encodes CDR1 SGHRS and CDR2 YFSETQ. The junction had 5 bases not matched to a gene; V was cut back by 4 bases and J by 8 bases. The CDR3 covers 14 residues. The DNA for the CDR3 is TGCGCCAGCAGCCGCGGGACAGGGGAGGAAAAACTGTTTTTT. Amino acid sequence: CASSRGTGEEKLFF.

The chain carries TRBV18 and TRBJ2-7; 9 bases agree with TRBD1. This CDR3 spans 14 amino acids. Germline CDR1 reads KGHSH; CDR2 reads LQKENI. Trimming cost V 3 bases and J 6 bases; bases outside gene matches: 6. CDR3 nucleotide sequence: TGTGCCAGCTCACCGACGAGGGACAGGGTCGAGCAGTACGTC. Its translation is CASSPTRDRVEQYV.

This clonotype occurred a few times. The chain is built from TRBV7-9 and TRBJ1-5, with 7 nucleotides matching TRBD1. Per the germline V gene, CDR1 is SEHNR and CDR2 is FQNEAQ (reference sequence). The CDR3 consists of 15 residues. With 5 bases clipped from V and 0 bases from J, the junction kept 4 bases outside the gene matches. CDR3 coding DNA: TGTGCCAGCAGCGAGGGACAGACTAGCAATCAGCCCCAGCATTTT. This encodes CASSEGQTSNQPQHF.

Of note for this clonotype: This may be a read error, as it is one base from a much larger clone. The chain carries TRBV7-3 and TRBJ2-1; 10 bases fit TRBD2. Germline CDR1 SGHTA, CDR2 FQGTGA. V shed 5 bases, J shed 3 bases, and the junction held 16 bases outside the gene matches. The CDR3 loop spans 19 amino acids. This CDR3 is CASSLISGGSRSFYNEQFF. In nucleotides, the CDR3 is TGTGCCAGCAGCCTTATTAGCGGGGGGTCCAGGAGCTTCTACAATGAGCAGTTCTTC.

This clonotype was seen a few times. This sequence joins TRBV6-1 and TRBJ2-7; D possibly corresponds to TRBD1 (5 bases). CDR3 length equals 13 residues. Germline V gene sequence: CDR1 MNHNS, CDR2 SASEGT. V shed 2 bases and J shed 6 bases, with 11 bases lying between them. CDR3 bases: TGTGCCAGCAGTGAAAACATCCAGGGCGAGCAGTACGTC. Amino acid sequence: CASSENIQGEQYV.

V is TRBV7-6 and J is TRBJ2-4, with a tentative D call TRBD2 (5 bases). The CDR3 spans 18 residues. Trimming took 1 base from V and 5 from J, leaving 21 bases between them. Germline V gives CDR1 SGHVS, CDR2 FNYEAQ. In DNA form, the CDR3 reads TGTGCCAGCAGCTTAGGGCTAGCACGCGGGTCGTATCAAAACATTCAGTACTTC. Its protein is CASSLGLARGSYQNIQYF.

The chain carries TRBV20-1 and TRBJ2-3, with 8 nucleotides matching TRBD2. In germline, CDR1 is DFQATT, CDR2 SNEGSKA (reference sequence). The CDR3 covers 14 residues. The V gene end was trimmed by 8 bases and the J gene end by 5 bases; junction bases not matched to a gene: 12. CDR3 region: CSPSGGARGDTQYF. DNA of the CDR3: TGCAGTCCAAGCGGGGGCGCGCGGGGAGATACGCAGTATTTT.

This clonotype was detected many times. The chain recombines TRBV12-3 or TRBV12-4 with TRBJ2-3; D remains unclear. The CDR3 has 12 amino acids. The V gene lost 5 bases and the J gene lost 4 bases, with 7 bases spanning the gap. The CDR3 loop is CASSPLSDTQYF. CDR3 DNA: TGTGCCAGCAGTCCCCTGTCAGATACGCAGTATTTT.

There are a few counts of this clonotype. This chain joins TRBV5-1 and TRBJ2-1; no clear D. The CDR3 length is 11 residues. Per germline, CDR1 SGHRS and CDR2 YFSETQ. V was pared by 0 bases and J by 11 bases, with 6 bases between. The CDR3: CASSLEVKQFF. CDR3 bases: TGCGCCAGCAGCTTGGAGGTAAAGCAGTTCTTC.

The table lists this clonotype with a few counts. V is TRBV15 and J is TRBJ2-7, with D unclear. Germline CDR1 is LNHNV and CDR2 is YYDKDF (reference sequence). This CDR3 has 13 amino acids. V was shortened by 0 bases and J by 4 bases, with 7 bases between the two germline ends. CDR3 loop: CATSRDRVYEQYF. The DNA for the CDR3 is TGTGCCACCAGCAGAGATCGTGTGTACGAGCAGTACTTC.

About this clonotype itself: At one boundary the junction diverges from the germline segment, which might be a read error. V usage is TRBV5-1 and J usage is TRBJ1-1; D not resolved. CDR1 is SGHRS, CDR2 YFSETQ, per germline. This CDR3 contains 14 residues. The CDR3 region is CASSLGPANTEAFF. CDR3 bases: TGTGCCAGCAGCTTAGGACCGGCGAACACTGAAGCTTTCTTT.

This chain links TRBV6-5 with TRBJ1-3; D is unresolved. With 8 bases removed from V and 0 bases from J, the gap between germline ends came to 5 bases. This CDR3 contains 12 residues. In germline, CDR1 is MNHEY, CDR2 SVGAGI. This CDR3 is CASGVSGNTIYF. The CDR3 nucleotides read TGTGCCAGCGGGGTCTCTGGAAACACCATATATTTT.